Sequencing of this T cell receptor beta chain was carried out in a study of identical twins. Broader study findings: Out-of-frame alpha sequences common to twins exhibited a surplus of low generation probability. Memory repertoires lacked the insertion deficit that abundant cord blood beta clonotypes showed. The authors drew conclusions from cross-sectional statistical analysis rather than following the same donors.

Germline V gene sequence: CDR1 DFQATT, CDR2 SNEGSKA (reference sequence). V gave up 6 bases and J gave up 0 bases; unmatched junction bases: 2. This CDR3 region has 13 residues. TCRdb fed the 5' RACE reads into MiXCR, producing one record per CDR3 protein. The table lists 500,000 to 550,000 distinct CDR3 sequences, under 25% of them singletons. This clonotype was seen at least ten times. Antigen unknown. These same records also appear under a second study, on T cells expressing NK-cell markers.

The TCR originated in a young woman in good health. The genes are TRBV20-1 and TRBJ1-3, with 7 nucleotides matching TRBD1. Sequenced material: CD4+ T cells sorted from blood. The CDR3 nucleotides read TGCAGTGCCAGGGACAGCTCTGGAAACACCATATATTTT. Protein product: CSARDSSGNTIYF.